Each of the 24 T cell receptor beta chains below was sequenced from the same sample in a study of Ad26.COV2.S vaccination and SARS-CoV-2 variants. Sequenced by immunoSEQ multiplex PCR; TCRdb stores in-frame clones only, minus some. Of about 180,000 clones listed, approximately 88% are singletons. The starting material was peripheral blood, obtained after recovery from COVID-19. These receptors came from a human donor who had recovered from COVID-19.

The genes are TRBV19 and TRBJ2-1, with TRBD2 identical over 7 bases. Germline CDR1 is LNHDA and CDR2 is SQIVND (reference sequence). This CDR3 is built from 16 residues. The ends lost 3 bases at V and 2 bases at J; junction bases unmatched: 7. DNA for the CDR3: TGTGCCAGTAGTATTGGATGGGGGGGACCCTACAATGAGCAGTTCTTC. Amino acids: CASSIGWGGPYNEQFF. Full variable domain (remainder filled in from reference TRBV19 and TRBJ2-1): DGGITQSPKYLFRKEGQNVTLSCEQNLNHDAMYWYRQDPGQGLRLIYYSQIVNDFQKGDIAEGYSVSREKKESFPLTVTSAQKNPTAFYLCASSIGWGGPYNEQFFGPGTRLTVL.

CDR3 protein: CASSDRTGPQRETQYF. Written as DNA, the CDR3 is TGTGCCAGCAGCGATCGGACAGGGCCTCAGAGAGAGACCCAGTACTTC. The genes are TRBV9 and TRBJ2-5; TRBD1 matches at 8 bases. The V gene's germline CDR1 is SGDLS and CDR2 YYNGEE. CDR3 length: 16 residues. V dropped 3 bases and J dropped 4; count of bases not matched to a gene: 11.

This chain connects TRBV7-9 to TRBJ2-3; either TRBD1 or TRBD2 may fit D (7 bases each). In germline, CDR1 is SEHNR, CDR2 FQNEAQ (reference sequence). The CDR3 has 14 residues. The V end was cut by 5 bases, the J end by 1 base, with 10 bases between. The CDR3 DNA follows: TGTGCCAGCAGCCCAGGGGGGGGCACAGATACGCAGTATTTT. Translated, it gives CASSPGGGTDTQYF.

The rearrangement links TRBV19 to TRBJ1-4, with D perhaps matching TRBD1 (6 bases). Germline V lookup: CDR1 LNHDA, CDR2 SQIVND (reference sequence). Trimming stripped 7 bases from V and 6 bases from J, with 12 bases between. This CDR3 spans 13 amino acids. The CDR3 DNA reads TGTGCCAGTAAAGAACAGGGCTATGAAAAACTGTTTTTT. Protein product: CASKEQGYEKLFF.

The rearrangement joins TRBV21-1 to TRBJ1-1; the table's D call, TRBD1, has no DNA check behind it. TRBV21-1 is shown as a pseudogene. This CDR3 contains 14 residues. CDR3 region: CASRPGQGNTEAFF. The CDR3 DNA sequence: TGTGCCAGTCGGCCGGGACAGGGGAACACTGAAGCTTTCTTT.

The chain has TRBV5-1 and TRBJ1-1; the match to TRBD1 covers 9 bases. The V segment lost 0 bases and the J segment 12 bases; nucleotides outside the gene matches: 3. The CDR3 has 12 residues. The V gene's germline CDR1 is SGHRS and CDR2 YFSETQ. The CDR3 here is CASSLETGGPFF. CDR3 nucleotides: TGCGCCAGCAGCTTGGAGACAGGGGGACCTTTCTTT.

V usage is TRBV3-1 (or the pseudogene TRBV3-2) and J usage is TRBJ2-3; unclear D gene. V gave up 6 bases and J gave up 8 bases, with 15 bases separating them. CDR1 LGHDT and CDR2 YNNKEL come from the germline V gene (reference sequence). The CDR3 covers 13 residues. In DNA form, the CDR3 reads TGTGCCAGCAGAAGTATCGGGTTAGGTACGCAGTATTTT. It specifies CASRSIGLGTQYF.

The chain employs TRBV2 and TRBJ2-1; possible D gene TRBD1, 6 bases. The length of the CDR3 is 15 residues. Per the germline V gene, CDR1 is SNHLY and CDR2 is FYNNEI. The ends were cut back, 6 bases at V and 2 bases at J, with 14 bases in the middle. The CDR3 reads CASRPTQGPYNEQFF. Written as DNA, the CDR3 is TGTGCCAGCAGGCCCACCCAGGGGCCCTACAATGAGCAGTTCTTC. The variable domain in full, with the rest retrieved from reference TRBV2 and TRBJ2-1, is EPEVTQTPSHQVTQMGQEVILRCVPISNHLYFYWYRQILGQKVEFLVSFYNNEISEKSEIFDDQFSVERPDGSNFTLKIRSTKLEDSAMYFCASRPTQGPYNEQFFGPGTRLTVL.

The chain carries TRBV2 and TRBJ2-2, with 9 bases fitting TRBD2. Germline lookup yields CDR1 SNHLY and CDR2 FYNNEI. The ends lost 5 bases at V and 6 bases at J; junction bases unmatched: 7. The CDR3 totals 15 residues. CDR3 protein: CASSIRLAGPGELFF. CDR3 nucleotide sequence: TGTGCCAGCAGTATCCGGCTAGCGGGACCCGGGGAGCTGTTTTTT.

J is TRBJ1-4 and V is TRBV28; D perhaps matches TRBD1 (5 bases). Looked up from germline, CDR1 is MDHEN and CDR2 is SYDVKM. CDR3 length: 13 residues. V dropped 8 bases and J dropped 4 bases, with 11 bases sitting between them. The CDR3 spells CASEGRSNEKLFF. The CDR3 DNA reads TGTGCCAGCGAGGGACGGAGTAATGAAAAACTGTTTTTT. The full variable domain, its missing parts supplied by reference TRBV28 and TRBJ1-4, is DVKVTQSSRYLVKRTGEKVFLECVQDMDHENMFWYRQDPGLGLRLIYFSYDVKMKEKGDIPEGYSVSREKKERFSLILESASTNQTSMYLCASEGRSNEKLFFGSGTQLSVL.

The CDR3 DNA reads TGTGCCAGCAGCGCCCGGCAGGGCAGGTCAGATACGCAGTATTTT. It specifies CASSARQGRSDTQYF. The chain carries TRBV3-1 (or the pseudogene TRBV3-2) and TRBJ2-3; possibly TRBD1 for D (5 bases). CDR1 is LGHDT and CDR2 is YNNKEL in the germline V gene (reference sequence). Trimming took 5 bases from V and 4 from J, leaving 16 bases between them. CDR3 length equals 15 residues.

The V and J genes are TRBV19 and TRBJ2-6; D call uncertain. Germline V gene data show CDR1 as LNHDA and CDR2 as SQIVND (reference sequence). V shed 5 bases and J shed 0 bases, with 17 bases lying between them. The length of the CDR3 is 18 residues. The chain's CDR3 is CASSLQTSRISGANVLTF. CDR3 sequence (DNA): TGTGCCAGTAGTTTACAAACGTCGAGGATCTCTGGGGCCAACGTCCTGACTTTC.

The chain is built from TRBV5-1 and TRBJ2-3, with D perhaps matching TRBD2 (5 bases). CDR1 is SGHRS, CDR2 YFSETQ, per germline. This CDR3 contains 15 residues. The V and J ends lost 0 bases and 2 bases respectively, with 10 bases between them. The CDR3 region is CASSLETRNTDTQYF. The CDR3 bases are TGCGCCAGCAGCTTGGAAACTAGAAACACAGATACGCAGTATTTT.

The chain carries TRBV3-1 (or the pseudogene TRBV3-2) and TRBJ2-3; D not resolved. The CDR3 consists of 13 residues. Germline V CDR1 and CDR2: LGHDT, YNNKEL (reference sequence). Trimming stripped 0 bases from V and 7 bases from J, with 8 bases between. As DNA, the CDR3 is TGTGCCAGCAGCCAAGAGGGTCCTAATACGCAGTATTTT. Translated: CASSQEGPNTQYF.

This CDR3 reads CASSRNQPQHF. The CDR3 nucleotides read TGCGCCAGCAGCCGGAATCAGCCCCAGCATTTT. The chain has TRBV5-1 and TRBJ1-5; D is undetermined. V lost 4 bases and J 4 bases, leaving 3 bases between the germline ends. The V gene's germline CDR1 is SGHRS and CDR2 YFSETQ. This CDR3 is built from 11 residues.

V and J are TRBV5-4 and TRBJ2-5; the D is unclear. Trimming pared 0 bases from V and 0 bases from J, leaving 3 bases between. The CDR3 extends over 13 amino acids. CDR1 SGHNT and CDR2 YYREEE come from the germline V gene (reference sequence). CDR3 nucleotides: TGTGCCAGCAGCTTGGGCTACCAAGAGACCCAGTACTTC. Its protein product is CASSLGYQETQYF.

The rearrangement joins TRBV27 to TRBJ1-6; D is uncertain. This CDR3 comprises 16 residues. Trimming took 5 bases from V and 5 from J, leaving 16 bases between them. In germline, CDR1 is MNHEY, CDR2 SMNVEV (reference sequence). The CDR3 sequence: CASSALVRVNNSPLHF. The CDR3 nucleotides are TGTGCCAGCAGTGCCCTAGTTAGGGTAAATAATTCACCCCTCCACTTT.

The V and J genes are TRBV9 and TRBJ2-1, with 12 bases matching TRBD2. Unmatched junction bases numbered 13, after V lost 0 bases and J lost 9 bases. CDR1 is SGDLS, CDR2 YYNGEE, per germline. This CDR3 region has 18 residues. CDR3 DNA sequence: TGTGCCAGCAGCGTAGAAATCCTGGGACTAGCGGGTTCAGGTGAGCAGTTCTTC. It encodes CASSVEILGLAGSGEQFF.

The gene calls are TRBV2 and TRBJ1-6, with D possibly matching TRBD1 (6 bases). From germline, CDR1 is SNHLY and CDR2 FYNNEI. The CDR3 runs to 15 residues. Trimming removed 6 bases from V and 7 bases from J, with 16 bases in between. The CDR3 region is CASRATGNGNSPLHF. CDR3 DNA: TGTGCCAGCAGAGCTACAGGGAACGGCAATTCACCCCTCCACTTT.

This chain links TRBV27 with TRBJ1-3; no reliable D call. This CDR3 spans 15 amino acids. Germline V gives CDR1 MNHEY, CDR2 SMNVEV (reference sequence). The V and J ends lost 7 bases and 1 base respectively, with 14 bases between them. DNA of the CDR3: TGTGCCAGCACCGCTAAGGGCACGTCTGGAAACACCATATATTTT. This codes for CASTAKGTSGNTIYF.

V gene TRBV7-2 combines with J gene TRBJ1-1, with TRBD1 identical over 7 bases. V was clipped by 4 bases and J by 4 bases; unmatched bases: 3. Germline CDR1 SGHTA, CDR2 FQGNSA. The CDR3 sequence is 13 residues long. The CDR3 reads CASSSSGGTEAFF. DNA for the CDR3: TGTGCCAGCAGCTCCTCAGGGGGCACTGAAGCTTTCTTT.

The rearrangement links TRBV4-1 to TRBJ1-6, with unresolved D. Deletions cut 0 bases from V and 10 bases from J, with 16 bases between. The V gene's germline CDR1 is MGHRA and CDR2 YSYEKL. The CDR3 has 16 amino acids. This CDR3 reads CASSQDLYGFGSPLHF. CDR3 bases: TGCGCCAGCAGCCAAGATCTTTATGGGTTTGGGTCACCCCTCCACTTT.

The chain has TRBV27 and TRBJ2-7; TRBD2 aligns across 12 bases. The CDR3 sequence is 16 residues long. Germline CDR1 and CDR2: MNHEY and SMNVEV (reference sequence). V dropped 4 bases and J dropped 8; count of bases not matched to a gene: 12. The CDR3 DNA reads TGTGCCAGCAGTTCTTGGACTAGCGGGGTAATTTCCCAGCAGTACTTC. It yields the protein CASSSWTSGVISQQYF.

This sequence joins TRBV3-1 (or the pseudogene TRBV3-2) and TRBJ2-7, with TRBD1 as a possible D gene (5 bases). The CDR3 spans 13 residues. Per the germline V gene, CDR1 is LGHDT and CDR2 is YNNKEL (reference sequence). V gave up 5 bases and J gave up 2 bases, with 10 bases separating them. CDR3 loop: CASSGADTYEQYF. The CDR3 DNA follows: TGTGCCAGCAGCGGGGCGGATACCTACGAGCAGTACTTC.